This T cell receptor (beta chain) was sequenced during a study of blood T cells in healthy people across ages. Sample-barcoded 5' priming and a J-beta primer mix drove a second PCR of about 6 to 11 cycles. TCRdb reanalysed the 5' RACE reads using MiXCR and keeps one entry per CDR3 protein. The sample shows hundreds of thousands of distinct CDR3 sequences, over 45% of them seen only once. The CDR3 is 13 amino acids. Germline CDR1 and CDR2: SEHNR and FQNEAQ (reference sequence). V shed 5 bases and J shed 11 bases, with 16 bases lying between them. The source material was blood. This TCR came from a woman aged 55-70 years in good health. The gene calls are TRBV7-9 and TRBJ2-1; no reliable D call. The CDR3 DNA follows: TGTGCCAGCAGCCAATCCGGAACGACAAAGCAGTTCTTC. This translates into CASSQSGTTKQFF.